The 13 T cell receptor beta chains below were found in one sample sequenced in a study of T cell repertoires in cytomegalovirus infection. MiXCR, applied by TCRdb to the reads, yields one record per CDR3 protein. The profile covers hundreds of thousands of distinct CDR3 sequences, with about 33% appearing a single time and about an eighth taken by the ten largest. Their target antigens are unknown. The starting material was cultured CD8+ T cells from PBMCs, obtained from culture after CMV antigen stimulation. The source is a human donor in good health (CMV status not recorded). Some clones in this sample may be carry-over from other donors' samples.

The chain is built from TRBV27 and TRBJ2-7; the D is unclear. Trimming cost V 9 bases and J 2 bases, with 11 bases left between them. In germline, CDR1 is MNHEY, CDR2 SMNVEV (reference sequence). The CDR3 runs to 12 residues. The DNA of the CDR3 is TGTGCCAGTCGAGACGGAGCCTACGAGCAGTACTTC. Its protein product is CASRDGAYEQYF.

This clonotype has just a few counts. The rearrangement joins TRBV11-2 to TRBJ2-1; weak D call: TRBD1 (6 bases). CDR1 and CDR2 from the germline V gene are SGHAT and FQNNGV. The CDR3 runs 17 residues. Between the trimmed V and J ends, which lost 4 bases and 1 base, there was a span of 17 bases. CDR3 DNA sequence: TGTGCCAGCAGCTCAGGGGAGAGGTATCCATCCTACAATGAGCAGTTCTTC. Its translation: CASSSGERYPSYNEQFF. The full variable domain, its missing parts supplied by reference TRBV11-2 and TRBJ2-1, is EAGVAQSPRYKIIEKRQSVAFWCNPISGHATLYWYQQILGQGPKLLIQFQNNGVVDDSQLPKDRFSAERLKGVDSTLKIQPAKLEDSAVYLCASSSGERYPSYNEQFFGPGTRLTVL.

The sample holds a few counts of this clonotype. The CDR3 sequence is CASSLDLAGVYNEQFF. The CDR3 DNA reads as TGTGCCAGCAGCTTAGATCTAGCGGGAGTATACAATGAGCAGTTCTTC. The chain combines TRBV11-2 with TRBJ2-1, with TRBD2 matching over 10 bases. V dropped 0 bases and J dropped 4; count of bases not matched to a gene: 3. CDR3 length: 16 residues. Per the germline V gene, CDR1 is SGHAT and CDR2 is FQNNGV. The full variable domain, its missing parts supplied by reference TRBV11-2 and TRBJ2-1, is EAGVAQSPRYKIIEKRQSVAFWCNPISGHATLYWYQQILGQGPKLLIQFQNNGVVDDSQLPKDRFSAERLKGVDSTLKIQPAKLEDSAVYLCASSLDLAGVYNEQFFGPGTRLTVL.

This sequence joins TRBV12-3 or TRBV12-4 and TRBJ2-5; D possibly matches TRBD1 or TRBD2 (5 bases each). The CDR3 totals 13 residues. V dropped 6 bases and J dropped 3 bases, with 11 bases sitting between them. CDR3 protein: CASRSQGEETQYF. The CDR3, as DNA: TGTGCCAGCAGATCCCAGGGAGAAGAGACCCAGTACTTC.

The chain couples TRBV20-1 to TRBJ1-2; 7 bases line up with TRBD1. V lost 0 bases, J lost 5 bases, and 9 bases stayed unmatched. This CDR3 has 15 residues. Looked up from germline, CDR1 is DFQATT and CDR2 is SNEGSKA (reference sequence). For the CDR3, the DNA is TGCAGTGCTAGAGACCCTCAAGGGACAGTTTATGGCTACACCTTC. This codes for CSARDPQGTVYGYTF.

V usage is TRBV28 and J usage is TRBJ1-2; the D gene is possibly TRBD1 (5 bases). Trimming stripped 5 bases from V and 5 bases from J, with 18 bases between. CDR1 is MDHEN and CDR2 is SYDVKM in the germline V gene. The CDR3 totals 15 residues. In DNA, the CDR3 is TGTGCCAGCAGTATATTGACAGACCCCGCGTATGGCTACACCTTC. It is translated as CASSILTDPAYGYTF.

This clonotype has only one observation. The chain links TRBV18 to TRBJ1-1, with D unclear. V was shortened by 8 bases and J by 0 bases, with 28 bases between the two germline ends. Germline CDR1 KGHSH, CDR2 LQKENI. The CDR3 runs to 19 residues. CDR3 DNA sequence: TGTGCCAGCCACCCCGGGGAACAGCCCCGGACTAACATGAACACTGAAGCTTTCTTT. It codes for CASHPGEQPRTNMNTEAFF.

The chain uses TRBV7-9 and TRBJ2-1; no firm D call. Germline CDR1 and CDR2: SEHNR and FQNEAQ (reference sequence). Between the trimmed V and J ends, which lost 5 bases and 3 bases, there was a span of 14 bases. This CDR3 spans 15 amino acids. As DNA, the CDR3 is TGTGCCAGCAGCGAAAGAATGGGGATCTACAATGAGCAGTTCTTC. Amino acid sequence: CASSERMGIYNEQFF.

The V call is TRBV5-1, the J call TRBJ2-1; 7 nucleotides align to TRBD2. The CDR3 contains 16 residues. Losses at the gene ends were 1 base for V and 3 bases for J; bases not matched to a gene: 7. CDR1 and CDR2 (germline): SGHRS, YFSETQ. This CDR3 is CASSLFAGEFYNEQFF. The CDR3 DNA reads as TGCGCCAGCAGCTTGTTTGCGGGGGAGTTCTACAATGAGCAGTTCTTC.

This clonotype has just a few counts. The chain has TRBV6-1 and TRBJ1-4, with D uncertain. The germline V gene has CDR1 MNHNS and CDR2 SASEGT. V dropped 10 bases and J dropped 5 bases, with 14 bases sitting between them. The CDR3 has 13 residues. The CDR3 sequence is CATKEIRNEKLFF. Here the CDR3 DNA reads TGTGCCACGAAAGAGATACGAAATGAAAAACTGTTTTTT.

Note on this clonotype: Compared with germline, one end of the junction differs, possibly owing to a read error. The chain combines TRBV12-3 or TRBV12-4 with TRBJ2-5; D is possibly TRBD1 or TRBD2 (6 bases each). The CDR3 covers 13 residues. The DNA for the CDR3 is TGTGCCGGCAGTTTACAGGGAGGTGGGACCCAGTACTTC. This sequence encodes CAGSLQGGGTQYF.

This clonotype has at least ten counts. The chain is built from TRBV7-6 and TRBJ1-3; unclear D gene. Germline V gene data show CDR1 as SGHVS and CDR2 as FNYEAQ. The CDR3 is 14 amino acids. Trimming removed 1 base at V and 1 base at J, with 5 bases between. The CDR3 here is CASSLDGSGNTIYF. The CDR3 coding sequence is TGTGCCAGCAGCTTAGATGGGTCTGGAAACACCATATATTTT.

A remark on this clonotype: This may arise from a read error, as a much more abundant clone is one base away. This chain connects TRBV7-2 to TRBJ1-1, with 7 bases aligning to TRBD1. Germline loops: CDR1 SGHTA, CDR2 FQGNSA. This CDR3 has 16 residues. The chain's CDR3 is CVSSSSLGQMNTEAFF. The CDR3 DNA follows: TGTGTCAGCAGCTCGTCCCTGGGACAGATGAACACTGAAGCTTTCTTT.